This TCR beta chain was observed in a study of blood T cell repertoires in COVID-19. Study background: The origin of the acute and convalescent COVID-19 samples was the United States, Italy and Spain. PBMCs, B-cell-depleted T cells, or T cells were the source of the cDNA or gDNA that made up the material.

Methods used by the authors: Amplified reference gene primers provided the basis for estimating nucleated cell counts. Profiled with immunoSEQ multiplex PCR; TCRdb holds only in-frame clones, not every one. The V and J calls and the clone size are those of that table, but D and trimming were determined from the DNA. Among around 100,000 clones listed, 80% to 90% were seen once. The CDR3 is 14 residues long. V dropped 5 bases and J dropped 10; count of bases not matched to a gene: 9. Germline loops: CDR1 SGHVS, CDR2 FQNEAQ. V and J are TRBV7-8 and TRBJ1-4; 8 bases map to TRBD1. The specimen sequenced was peripheral blood. The TCR comes from a woman older than 75 with acute or convalescent COVID-19. CDR3 in DNA: TGTGCCAGCAGCCTGACAGGGGCGGTCGGAAAACTGTTTTTT. This translates into CASSLTGAVGKLFF.